These 18 T cell receptor beta chains share one sample of origin, sequenced in a study of blood T cell repertoires in COVID-19. The assay was immunoSEQ multiplex PCR, and TCRdb's table has in-frame clones only and misses some. The data show over 150,000 clones, 85% to 90% seen once. Sequences were obtained from peripheral blood. These receptors all stem from a woman between 65 and 79 years old with COVID-19, enrolled during active disease.

The chain is built from TRBV5-5 and TRBJ2-2, with 12 positions matching TRBD1. Germline V CDR1 and CDR2: SGHKS, YYEKEE (reference sequence). The CDR3 is made up of 16 amino acids. Trimming at V came to 4 bases and at J to 6 bases, leaving 7 bases not matched to a gene. The chain's CDR3 is CASSPSRDRGPGELFF. In DNA form, the CDR3 reads TGTGCCAGCAGCCCGAGCCGGGACAGGGGGCCCGGGGAGCTGTTTTTT.

The CDR3 reads CASSERRDSHMNTEAFF. The DNA of the CDR3 is TGTGCCAGCAGTGAACGGCGGGACAGCCATATGAACACTGAAGCTTTCTTT. V gene TRBV2 combines with J gene TRBJ1-1, with 7 positions matching TRBD1. The CDR3 totals 17 residues. V shed 2 bases and J 0 bases; nucleotides not matched to a gene: 9. Germline V gives CDR1 SNHLY, CDR2 FYNNEI.

This clone was detected once. The chain joins TRBV18 to TRBJ1-6; the match to TRBD1 covers 7 bases. This CDR3 has 14 residues. Germline V gene data show CDR1 as KGHSH and CDR2 as LQKENI. V lost 5 bases to trimming and J lost 7 bases; unmatched junction nucleotides: 5. As DNA, the CDR3 is TGTGCCAGCTCAGCGGGACAGACGAATTCACCCCTCCACTTT. Amino acid sequence: CASSAGQTNSPLHF.

The genes are TRBV28 and TRBJ1-5; D is undetermined. This CDR3 has 14 amino acids. The germline V and J ends were trimmed by 10 bases and 3 bases, with 16 bases remaining between them. CDR1 and CDR2 from the germline V gene are MDHEN and SYDVKM. CDR3 in DNA: TGTGCCACCACTAGTAACCCCCACAATCAGCCCCAGCATTTT. It encodes CATTSNPHNQPQHF.

This clone was detected only a few times. The CDR3 is CASSFRGVGRLQPQHF. CDR3 coding DNA: TGTGCCAGCAGTTTCCGTGGGGTGGGGAGGCTACAGCCCCAGCATTTT. The rearrangement uses TRBV28 and TRBJ1-5; D remains ambiguous. CDR1 MDHEN and CDR2 SYDVKM come from the germline V gene. The length of the CDR3 is 16 residues. V was clipped by 3 bases and J by 7 bases, with 19 bases between them.

V gene TRBV24-1 combines with J gene TRBJ1-5, with 10 bases aligning to TRBD1. The CDR3 is 15 residues long. Trimming removed 2 bases from V and 4 bases from J; junction bases left unmatched: 1. Germline V CDR1 and CDR2: KGHDR, SFDVKD. This CDR3 reads CATSDSGQGNQPQHF. CDR3 DNA: TGTGCCACCAGTGATTCGGGACAGGGGAATCAGCCCCAGCATTTT.

This sequence joins TRBV5-1 and TRBJ1-2; D remains unclear. The ends were cut back, 2 bases at V and 0 bases at J, with 11 bases in the middle. The CDR3 runs to 15 residues. Germline CDR1 reads SGHRS; CDR2 reads YFSETQ. The CDR3 is CASSFTVNANYGYTF. CDR3 DNA: TGCGCCAGCAGCTTCACAGTCAACGCTAACTATGGCTACACCTTC.

The chain uses TRBV27 and TRBJ2-7; 8 bases are shared with TRBD1. Germline-derived CDR1 and CDR2 are MNHEY and SMNVEV (reference sequence). This CDR3 region has 13 residues. After removal of 6 bases from V and 5 bases from J, the junction contained 6 bases not matched to a gene. The CDR3: CASRQGDPHEQYF. Here the CDR3 DNA reads TGTGCCAGCAGACAGGGGGACCCCCACGAGCAGTACTTC.

In nucleotides, the CDR3 is TGTGCCAGCAACTCGAGGCCCGAGGTAGCTGGAAACACCATATATTTT. It codes for CASNSRPEVAGNTIYF. The genes are TRBV5-5 and TRBJ1-3, with D unclear. Deletions cut 6 bases from V and 2 bases from J, with 18 bases between. CDR1 SGHKS and CDR2 YYEKEE come from the germline V gene (reference sequence). The CDR3 sequence is 16 residues long. Full variable domain (remainder filled in from reference TRBV5-5 and TRBJ1-3): DAGVTQSPTHLIKTRGQQVTLRCSPISGHKSVSWYQQVLGQGPQFIFQYYEKEERGRGNFPDRFSARQFPNYSSELNVNALLLGDSALYLCASNSRPEVAGNTIYFGEGSWLTVV.

This rearrangement joins TRBV6-5 to TRBJ1-2; TRBD1 might be the D (6 bases). Germline CDR1 MNHEY, CDR2 SVGAGI. V shed 5 bases and J shed 6 bases, with 10 bases lying between them. This CDR3 spans 12 amino acids. For the CDR3, the DNA is TGTGCCAGCAGTCACCCAGGGGATGGCTACACCTTC. Translating gives CASSHPGDGYTF.

The CDR3 nucleotides read TGCAGCGTTTTGACAGGCTATAGCAATCAGCCCCAGCATTTT. This gives the protein CSVLTGYSNQPQHF. The chain uses TRBV29-1 and TRBJ1-5, with D maybe TRBD1 (6 bases). From germline, CDR1 is SQVTM and CDR2 ANQGSEA. CDR3 length equals 14 residues. The V gene lost 5 bases and the J gene lost 0 bases, with 11 bases spanning the gap.

This clone was observed once. This sequence joins TRBV6-4 and TRBJ1-1; no clear D. With 4 bases removed from V and 3 bases from J, the gap between germline ends came to 9 bases. From germline, CDR1 is MRHNA and CDR2 SNTAGT. This CDR3 has 13 residues. The CDR3: CASSVEVDTEAFF. The CDR3 DNA is TGTGCCAGCAGTGTGGAGGTAGACACTGAAGCTTTCTTT.

This clone was seen just once. The genes are TRBV5-1 and TRBJ2-3; D unclear. Trimming pared 0 bases from V and 3 bases from J, leaving 8 bases between. CDR3 size: 14 residues. Looked up from germline, CDR1 is SGHRS and CDR2 is YFSETQ. CDR3 bases: TGCGCCAGCAGCTTGGCCCTAGATACAGATACGCAGTATTTT. Translating gives CASSLALDTDTQYF.

The chain has TRBV19 and TRBJ1-4, with D maybe TRBD1 (5 bases). Germline V lookup: CDR1 LNHDA, CDR2 SQIVND (reference sequence). This CDR3 is 15 amino acids long. Trimming pared 8 bases from V and 4 bases from J, leaving 17 bases between. In nucleotides, the CDR3 is TGTGCCAGTTCGTCAATGGGGGGATTTAATGAAAAACTGTTTTTT. Protein: CASSSMGGFNEKLFF.

CDR3 in amino acids: CASSLGGTGGNNSPLHF. The CDR3 nucleotides read TGTGCCAGCAGCTTAGGAGGGACAGGGGGCAACAATTCACCCCTCCACTTT. V usage is TRBV7-9 and J usage is TRBJ1-6; 12 bases match TRBD1. After removal of 1 base from V and 7 bases from J, the junction contained 5 bases not matched to a gene. The germline V gene has CDR1 SEHNR and CDR2 FQNEAQ (reference sequence). The CDR3 length is 17 residues.

This clone was picked up one time. The chain carries TRBV18 and TRBJ1-5; D is perhaps TRBD1 (6 bases). Trimming took off 4 bases at V and 4 bases at J, with 8 bases between the two ends. Per the germline V gene, CDR1 is KGHSH and CDR2 is LQKENI. This CDR3 is 13 amino acids long. In DNA, the CDR3 is TGTGCCAGCTCACGGACAGCAAATCAGCCCCAGCATTTT. Translated, it gives CASSRTANQPQHF.

Concerning this clone: The sample holds other DNA sequences that translate to the same CDR3. The rearrangement joins TRBV5-6 to TRBJ1-5; D possibly corresponds to TRBD1 (5 bases). CDR1 and CDR2 (germline): SGHDT, YYEEEE. The length of the CDR3 is 14 residues. With 1 base removed from V and 5 bases from J, the gap between germline ends came to 10 bases. CDR3 sequence: CASSLWQGDQPQHF. DNA for the CDR3: TGTGCCAGCAGCTTGTGGCAGGGCGATCAGCCCCAGCATTTT.

The chain combines TRBV6-2 or TRBV6-3 with TRBJ2-7; a weak D match, TRBD2 (6 bases). Trimming cost V 2 bases and J 4 bases, with 15 bases left between them. Looked up from germline, CDR1 is MNHEY and CDR2 is SVGEGT. CDR3 size: 15 residues. CDR3 sequence (DNA): TGTGCCAGCAGTTACGGAGGGGCAGGCTGGTACGAGCAGTACTTC. Amino acid sequence: CASSYGGAGWYEQYF.